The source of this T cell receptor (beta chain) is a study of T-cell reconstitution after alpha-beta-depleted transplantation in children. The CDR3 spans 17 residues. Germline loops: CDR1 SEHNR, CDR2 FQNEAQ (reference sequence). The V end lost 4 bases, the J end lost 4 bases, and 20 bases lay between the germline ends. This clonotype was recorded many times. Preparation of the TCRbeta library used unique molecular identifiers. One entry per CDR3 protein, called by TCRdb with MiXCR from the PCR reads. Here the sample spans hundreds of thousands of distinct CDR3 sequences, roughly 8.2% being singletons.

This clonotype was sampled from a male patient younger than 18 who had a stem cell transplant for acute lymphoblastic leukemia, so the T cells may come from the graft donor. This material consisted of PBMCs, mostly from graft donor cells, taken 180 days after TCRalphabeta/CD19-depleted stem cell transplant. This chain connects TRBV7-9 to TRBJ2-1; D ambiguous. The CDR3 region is CASSSRARESLYNEQFF. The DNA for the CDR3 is TGTGCCAGCAGCTCCCGCGCTAGAGAGTCCTTGTACAATGAGCAGTTCTTC. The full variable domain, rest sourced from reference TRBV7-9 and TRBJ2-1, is DTGVSQNPRHKITKRGQNVTFRCDPISEHNRLYWYRQTLGQGPEFLTYFQNEAQLEKSRLLSDRFSAERPKGSFSTLEIQRTEQGDSAMYLCASSSRARESLYNEQFFGPGTRLTVL.